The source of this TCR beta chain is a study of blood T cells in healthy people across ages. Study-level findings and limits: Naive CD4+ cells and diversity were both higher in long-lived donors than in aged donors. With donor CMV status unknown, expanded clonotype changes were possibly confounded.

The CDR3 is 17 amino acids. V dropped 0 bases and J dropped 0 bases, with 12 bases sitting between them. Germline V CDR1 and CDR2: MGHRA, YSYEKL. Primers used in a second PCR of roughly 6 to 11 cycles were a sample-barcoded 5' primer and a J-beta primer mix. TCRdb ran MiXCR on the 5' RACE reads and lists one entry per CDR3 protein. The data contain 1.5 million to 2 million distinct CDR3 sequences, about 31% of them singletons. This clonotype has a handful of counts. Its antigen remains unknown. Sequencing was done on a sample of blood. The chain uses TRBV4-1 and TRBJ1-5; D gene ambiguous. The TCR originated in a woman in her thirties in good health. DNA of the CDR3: TGCGCCAGCAGCCAAGATGGTAGGTTTTATAGCAATCAGCCCCAGCATTTT. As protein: CASSQDGRFYSNQPQHF.